This TCR beta chain was observed in a study of T-cell memory formation after mild COVID-19. Study background: TCR clusters showed largely donor specificity. Study observations and caveats: The main location of contracting CD4+ clones was CM and EM, and that of contracting CD8+ clones was EMRA.

TCRdb re-analysed the 5' RACE reads in MiXCR, keeping a single row per CDR3 protein. The table lists approximately 390,000 distinct CDR3 sequences, approximately 16% of them singletons, with about 22% in the top ten. This clonotype was detected a few times. Its antigen is not known. The sequencing input was PBMCs or a T cell subset sorted from them (not recorded which). This TCR derives from a young man who had mild COVID-19 (a few samples of this study predate the infection). Cell type and time point are not known.

Here the CDR3 DNA reads TGTGCCAGCAGACGAGTTGCGGGACTAGCGGGGGGTAATGAGCAGTTCTTC. Its protein product is CASRRVAGLAGGNEQFF. The chain uses TRBV11-1 and TRBJ2-1, with TRBD2 matching 15 bases. There are 17 residues in the CDR3. From germline, CDR1 is SGHAT and CDR2 FQDESV (reference sequence). The junction had 10 bases not matched to a gene; V was cut back by 6 bases and J by 7 bases.